This is a list of T cell receptor beta chains from one sample in a study of blood T cell repertoires in COVID-19. Assay used: immunoSEQ multiplex PCR; TCRdb lists only in-frame clones, some missing. The sample holds some 42,000 clones; nearly 90% are singletons and the top ten take 2.4%. Sequencing was carried out using peripheral blood. All receptors come from a human donor in a cohort sampled during active COVID-19. Each CDR3 is given with its conserved first and last residue. D genes are given only for firm matches. Some rows mark clone size as missing; the rest say once, few, many or name a class of expanded clone.

clone_size: -
d_call: -
v_call: TRBV2
j_call: TRBJ1-6
cdr3_nt: TGTGCCACCTCCCCGGAGGGATTGGCTTCACCCCTCCACTTT
cdr3_aa: CATSPEGLASPLHF

clone_size: -
d_call: TRBD2
v_call: TRBV7-9
j_call: TRBJ2-3
cdr3_nt: TGTGCCAGCAGCCCGCGGCGGGGGGGCTCAGATACGCAGTATTTT
cdr3_aa: CASSPRRGGSDTQYF

clone_size: -
d_call: -
v_call: TRBV3-1/TRBV3-2
j_call: TRBJ1-1
cdr3_nt: TGTGCCAGCAGCCAAGCATCAGGGGTCGGCACTGAAGCTTTCTTT
cdr3_aa: CASSQASGVGTEAFF

clone_size: -
d_call: -
v_call: TRBV21-1
j_call: TRBJ1-4
cdr3_nt: TGTGCCAGCAGCCCTGACAGGGTGGCTGAAAAACTGTTTTTT
cdr3_aa: CASSPDRVAEKLFF

clone_size: -
d_call: -
v_call: TRBV6-6
j_call: TRBJ1-1
cdr3_nt: TGTGCCAGCAGTTACCAGGGACTGGGTGAAGCTTTCTTT
cdr3_aa: CASSYQGLGEAFF

clone_size: -
d_call: -
v_call: TRBV12-3/TRBV12-4
j_call: TRBJ1-1
cdr3_nt: TGTGCCAGCAGTTTAGACAGGGCCACTGAAGCTTTCTTT
cdr3_aa: CASSLDRATEAFF

clone_size: once
d_call: TRBD2
v_call: TRBV29-1
j_call: TRBJ2-7
cdr3_nt: TGCAGCGTTGAAGTAGCGGGGGGCCAAGAAACCTACGAGCAGTACTTC
cdr3_aa: CSVEVAGGQETYEQYF

clone_size: -
d_call: -
v_call: TRBV7-8
j_call: TRBJ2-5
cdr3_nt: TGTGCCAGCAGCTTAGGGGGCCGAGGCGAGACCCAGTACTTC
cdr3_aa: CASSLGGRGETQYF

clone_size: -
d_call: -
v_call: TRBV6-5
j_call: TRBJ1-2
cdr3_nt: TGTGCCAGCAGTTTTTCTACAGGGAACTATGGCTACACCTTC
cdr3_aa: CASSFSTGNYGYTF

clone_size: few
d_call: -
v_call: TRBV3-1/TRBV3-2
j_call: TRBJ2-7
cdr3_nt: TGTGCCAGCAGCCATGCAGGGGCCTACGAGCAGTACTTC
cdr3_aa: CASSHAGAYEQYF

clone_size: -
d_call: TRBD1
v_call: TRBV27
j_call: TRBJ1-1
cdr3_nt: TGTGCCAGCAGATCGACCCGGGACAGGGGGCCTAAGAACACTGAAGCTTTCTTT
cdr3_aa: CASRSTRDRGPKNTEAFF

clone_size: -
d_call: -
v_call: TRBV19
j_call: TRBJ1-2
cdr3_nt: TGTGCCAGTAGTATAGAAAGACAAGCCTATGGCTACACCTTC
cdr3_aa: CASSIERQAYGYTF

clone_size: -
d_call: TRBD1
v_call: TRBV24-1
j_call: TRBJ1-2
cdr3_nt: TGTGCCACCAGTGGCTACAGGGGGGAAGGCTACACCTTC
cdr3_aa: CATSGYRGEGYTF

clone_size: -
d_call: -
v_call: TRBV23-1
j_call: TRBJ1-4
cdr3_nt: TGCGCCAGCAGTCGCCCGGGACTGACGCCCCCGGGGAATGAAAAACTGTTTTTT
cdr3_aa: CASSRPGLTPPGNEKLFF